These T cell receptor beta chains were read from a single sample in a study of Graves' ophthalmopathy and Graves' hyperthyroidism. TCRdb recomputed calls from the multiplex PCR reads with MiXCR, one row per CDR3 protein. Here the sample spans over a million distinct CDR3 sequences, less than 45% being singletons. Input material: peripheral blood or thyroid tissue (not recorded which). Every receptor here comes from an adult man with Graves' hyperthyroidism. Both conserved end residues are part of each CDR3. D genes are given only for firm matches. Where a row states a size, it is once, few, many or the class of an expanded clone; other rows omit it.

d_gene | j_gene | v_gene | abundance | CDR3nt | CDR3aa
- | TRBJ2-3 | TRBV10-1 | many | TGCGCCAGCAATAAGGACCTCACAGATACGCAGTATTTT | CASNKDLTDTQYF
- | TRBJ1-1 | TRBV30 | - | TGTGCCTGGATTCCGGGACAAAGAAGTGGGACTGAAGCTTTCTTT | CAWIPGQRSGTEAFF
- | TRBJ1-2 | TRBV12-3/TRBV12-4 | many | TGTGCCAGCAGCTTACCCTCTAACTATGGCTACACCTTC | CASSLPSNYGYTF
- | TRBJ2-7 | TRBV4-1 | many | TGCGCCAGCAGCCAACGGAGCTCCTACGAGCAGTACTTC | CASSQRSSYEQYF
- | TRBJ1-1 | TRBV7-8 | many | TGTGCCAACAGCACGCCGGGACAAGCGGGCACTGAAGCTTTCTTT | CANSTPGQAGTEAFF
TRBD1 | TRBJ1-6 | TRBV7-2 | many | TGTGCCAGCAGCTTGTCACAGGGGAGCTCACCCCTCCACTTT | CASSLSQGSSPLHF
- | TRBJ1-2 | TRBV5-4 | - | TGTGCCAGCAGCTTGACGGGACGGGCAAACTATGGCTACACCTTC | CASSLTGRANYGYTF
- | TRBJ1-1 | TRBV6-5 | - | TGTGCCAGCAGTCGAACTCTTCAAGGCAGGGCTTTCTTT | CASSRTLQGRAFF
TRBD2 | TRBJ2-7 | TRBV6-2/TRBV6-3 | few | TGTGCCAGCAGTTACTTATGGACTAGCGGCTCCTACGAGCAGTACTTC | CASSYLWTSGSYEQYF
- | TRBJ1-4 | TRBV2 | - | TGTGCCAGCAACGCACAGGGTGGAAGTGAAAAACTGTTTTTT | CASNAQGGSEKLFF
TRBD1 | TRBJ1-6 | TRBV20-1 | many | TGCAGTGCTAGACCGGGACAGGGGGATTCACCCCTCCACTTT | CSARPGQGDSPLHF
- | TRBJ2-7 | TRBV5-1 | - | TGCGCCAGCAGCTCTCATACGGGCTACGAGCCCCACTACTTC | CASSSHTGYEPHYF
- | TRBJ1-6 | TRBV7-2 | - | TGTGCCAGCAGCTTTCGCAGGACACAGAACTCCTATAATTCACCCCTCCACTTT | CASSFRRTQNSYNSPLHF